The clone carrying this T cell receptor beta chain showed up just once. Original processing methods: Amplification of reference gene primers provided the estimated nucleated cell counts. Assay used: immunoSEQ multiplex PCR; TCRdb lists only in-frame clones, some missing. That table supplies the V and J calls and clone size; D and trimming were determined from the DNA. This sample has approximately 320,000 clones; 85% occur once, and the top ten carry roughly 7.8%. The data belong to a study of blood T cell repertoires in COVID-19. Study summary: The United States, Italy and Spain were the sources of the acute and convalescent COVID-19 samples. The analysed material was cDNA or gDNA that came from T cells, B-cell-depleted T cells, or PBMCs.

Germline CDR1 reads SGHNT; CDR2 reads YYREEE (reference sequence). The ends lost 3 bases at V and 4 bases at J; junction bases unmatched: 5. The CDR3 is 14 amino acids. This chain uses TRBV5-4 with TRBJ2-5; 8 positions match TRBD2. The receptor was derived from a human donor in a cohort sampled during active COVID-19. The sample was peripheral blood. CDR3 in DNA: TGTGCCAGCAGCTCTCCGGGGGGGCGAGAGACCCAGTACTTC. It is translated as CASSSPGGRETQYF. The full variable domain, with the rest looked up from reference TRBV5-4 and TRBJ2-5, is ETGVTQSPTHLIKTRGQQVTLRCSSQSGHNTVSWYQQALGQGPQFIFQYYREEENGRGNFPPRFSGLQFPNYSSELNVNALELDDSALYLCASSSPGGRETQYFGPGTRLLVL.